Below, one TCR beta chain is given with its context. Its antigen is currently unknown. The treatment here: approximately 11-day PBMC culture with coronavirus spike peptide pools or control peptides (ViraFEST assay). The CDR3 totals 11 residues. Between the trimmed V and J ends, which lost 5 bases and 5 bases, there was a span of 6 bases. Germline V gene sequence: CDR1 LNHDA, CDR2 SQIVND (reference sequence). The data are from a study of vaccination and CD4 T cells after COVID-19. The Oncomine TCR Beta short-read assay was what sequenced the DNA obtained from cultured CD4+ T cells. TCRdb processed the PCR reads anew with MiXCR; each CDR3 protein has one entry. This table holds roughly 10,000 distinct CDR3 sequences, about 33% found once.

The source is a human donor who had recovered from COVID-19. The chain employs TRBV19 and TRBJ1-2; D remains ambiguous. This specimen was CD4+ T cells from blood, cultured in vitro, taken after SARS-CoV-2 vaccination. CDR3 loop: CASSSGYGYTF. The CDR3 DNA reads as TGTGCCAGTAGTTCTGGATATGGCTACACCTTC.